The rows below give T cell receptor beta chains drawn from one sample of a study of blood T cell repertoires in COVID-19. Sequenced by immunoSEQ multiplex PCR; TCRdb stores in-frame clones only, minus some. In the table there are about 220,000 clones, 80% to 85% of which are singletons. Sequencing used peripheral blood. These TCRs come from a woman aged 55-69 years with acute or convalescent COVID-19. CDR3s include the opening cysteine and the closing phenylalanine or tryptophan. Each record gives: clone size, V gene, J gene, CDR3 length, CDR3 protein. Some rows have no size entry. The others give once, few or many, or a class for an expanded clone.

NA	TRBV9	TRBJ2-2	14	CASSRQDNTGELFF
NA	TRBV5-1	TRBJ2-7	14	CASSSGQLPYEQYF
NA	TRBV6-5	TRBJ1-3	14	CASSDTGAGNTIYF
NA	TRBV6-5	TRBJ2-5	13	CASTGPRGETQYF
NA	TRBV9	TRBJ2-5	14	CASSGAGVQETQYF
NA	TRBV6-5	TRBJ1-6	14	CASSSRRENSPLHF
NA	TRBV4-2	TRBJ1-1	14	CASSQDNRNTEAFF
NA	TRBV15	TRBJ1-4	13	CATRVVANEKLFF
NA	TRBV30	TRBJ1-3	12	CACRHAGNTIYF
NA	TRBV6-6	TRBJ1-3	13	CASRGGFGNTIYF
NA	TRBV3-1/TRBV3-2	TRBJ1-2	13	CASSQARDYGYTF
NA	TRBV5-1	TRBJ1-1	16	CASSYSGGVTNTEAFF
NA	TRBV3-1/TRBV3-2	TRBJ2-5	15	CASSLGLAGAETQYF
NA	TRBV30	TRBJ1-4	16	CACSPGQGLTNEKLFF
NA	TRBV19	TRBJ2-1	17	CASSIDLSARLSDEQFF
NA	TRBV2	TRBJ2-7	14	CASSADRGYYEQYF
once	TRBV9	TRBJ1-5	14	CASSPGGGNQPQHF
NA	TRBV7-2	TRBJ2-3	15	CASSLGPGSTDTQYF
NA	TRBV3-1/TRBV3-2	TRBJ2-1	16	CASSRQSGGRGNEQFF
NA	TRBV11-2	TRBJ1-1	15	CASSLGGGRNTEAFF
NA	TRBV6-5	TRBJ1-1	16	CASSSPRTASNTEAFF
NA	TRBV7-9	TRBJ1-1	17	CASSLALTARGNTEAFF
NA	TRBV3-1/TRBV3-2	TRBJ1-2	15	CASSQARVQNYGYTF
NA	TRBV11-2	TRBJ1-6	15	CASSPWTGNNSPLHF
NA	TRBV11-1	TRBJ2-7	15	CASSPAGTGGYEQYF
NA	TRBV5-6	TRBJ1-2	17	CASSLGITGGGSYGYTF
NA	TRBV2	TRBJ1-1	14	CASRAGTPDTEAFF
NA	TRBV2	TRBJ2-7	14	CASSEGRRGYEQYF
once	TRBV7-2	TRBJ1-4	13	CASSLEFGEKLFF
NA	TRBV2	TRBJ2-7	15	CASSYSRAGAGEQYF
NA	TRBV6-5	TRBJ2-6	15	CASSNRGSGANVLTF
NA	TRBV28	TRBJ2-3	15	CASSLEGVITDTQYF
NA	TRBV11-1	TRBJ2-3	14	CASMTRGHTDTQYF
NA	TRBV5-1	TRBJ1-4	14	CASSRTGESEKLFF